These 5 T cell receptor beta chains were all obtained from the same sample, sequenced in a study of cytomegalovirus exposure and HLA in healthy donors. Amplification used 60 Vbeta primers and 13 Jbeta primers. Only in-frame clones appear in the TCRdb table, and some are missing; sequencing was by immunoSEQ multiplex PCR. This table holds about 25,000 clones. The sequencing input was PBMCs. The receptors shown here come from a male donor in good health and CMV-seropositive.

The chain recombines TRBV5-1 with TRBJ2-1; the match to TRBD2 covers 7 bases. With 3 bases clipped from V and 3 bases from J, the junction kept 15 bases outside the gene matches. The germline V gene encodes CDR1 SGHRS and CDR2 YFSETQ. CDR3 size: 18 residues. The DNA of the CDR3 is TGCGCCAGCAGCTCGTCAGAGGGAAATGCGGGAGACTACAATGAGCAGTTCTTC. Amino acid sequence: CASSSSEGNAGDYNEQFF.

V is TRBV5-4 and J is TRBJ1-2; 9 bases map to TRBD1. The CDR3 runs 14 residues. Germline CDR1 reads SGHNT; CDR2 reads YYREEE (reference sequence). The V segment lost 0 bases and the J segment 5 bases; nucleotides outside the gene matches: 2. The CDR3 region is CASSLGTGVYGYTF. The CDR3 DNA sequence: TGTGCCAGCAGCTTGGGGACAGGGGTTTATGGCTACACCTTC.

The chain uses TRBV9 and TRBJ1-1, with a possible D match to TRBD1 (6 bases). Germline values: CDR1 SGDLS, CDR2 YYNGEE. The CDR3 sequence is 13 residues long. Trimming shortened V by 4 bases and J by 7 bases, and 14 bases separated the two germline ends. The CDR3 DNA is TGTGCCAGCAGCATACAGGGTTACGGTGAAGCTTTCTTT. Amino acids: CASSIQGYGEAFF.

The chain recombines TRBV6-5 with TRBJ2-1; 10 bases fit TRBD1. The CDR3 runs 16 residues. Germline values: CDR1 MNHEY, CDR2 SVGAGI. V shed 2 bases, J shed 6 bases, and the junction held 7 bases outside the gene matches. CDR3 sequence: CASSYKTGGEGNEQFF. Written as DNA, the CDR3 is TGTGCCAGCAGTTACAAGACAGGGGGCGAGGGCAATGAGCAGTTCTTC.

The genes are TRBV6-5 and TRBJ2-3; possible D gene TRBD2, 6 bases. Germline CDR1 is MNHEY and CDR2 is SVGAGI. The CDR3 has 16 residues. V was cut by 0 bases and J by 0 bases, with 10 bases left in between. The CDR3 DNA sequence: TGTGCCAGCAGTTACTCACGCGGGGCGAGCACAGATACGCAGTATTTT. Translating it yields CASSYSRGASTDTQYF.